These 20 T cell receptor beta chains originate from one sample sequenced in a study of cytomegalovirus exposure and HLA in healthy donors. PCR amplification relied on 60 Vbeta primers (plus 13 Jbeta primers). The assay was immunoSEQ multiplex PCR, and TCRdb's table has in-frame clones only and misses some. The sample includes over 110,000 clones, roughly four fifths of them seen just once. Sample: PBMCs. These TCRs come from a male donor in good health and CMV-seronegative.

The CDR3 protein is CASSNRGNTEAFF. DNA for the CDR3: TGTGCCAGCAGTAACAGGGGGAACACTGAAGCTTTCTTT. The chain uses TRBV6-5 and TRBJ1-1; 7 bases map to TRBD1. The CDR3 loop spans 13 amino acids. CDR1 and CDR2 from the germline V gene are MNHEY and SVGAGI. The V segment lost 5 bases and the J segment 1 base; nucleotides outside the gene matches: 1.

The chain employs TRBV7-2 and TRBJ2-1; 16 bases match TRBD2. The ends lost 5 bases at V and 10 bases at J; junction bases unmatched: 5. Per the germline V gene, CDR1 is SGHTA and CDR2 is FQGNSA. CDR3 length equals 15 residues. The CDR3 DNA follows: TGTGCCAGCAGCCTGGGGACTAGCGGGAGGGGAGAGCAGTTCTTC. Amino acid sequence: CASSLGTSGRGEQFF.

This clone has just one count. The V and J genes are TRBV11-2 and TRBJ2-7; tentatively, D is TRBD2 (5 bases). The V end lost 4 bases, the J end lost 6 bases, and 16 bases lay between the germline ends. The CDR3 loop spans 14 amino acids. Germline V gene sequence: CDR1 SGHAT, CDR2 FQNNGV. The CDR3 loop reads CASSSLAGVGEQYF. CDR3 bases: TGTGCCAGCAGCTCCCTAGCCGGAGTGGGCGAGCAGTACTTC.

The chain carries TRBV19 and TRBJ1-3, with D perhaps TRBD1 (5 bases). V lost 8 bases and J lost 0, with 11 bases in between. Per the germline V gene, CDR1 is LNHDA and CDR2 is SQIVND (reference sequence). This CDR3 region has 14 residues. The CDR3 region is CASGTGASGNTIYF. CDR3 coding DNA: TGTGCCAGTGGAACAGGCGCCTCTGGAAACACCATATATTTT.

The chain links TRBV19 to TRBJ1-2, with no clear D. The CDR3 is made up of 15 amino acids. V was cut by 5 bases and J by 0 bases, with 13 bases left in between. Germline loops: CDR1 LNHDA, CDR2 SQIVND (reference sequence). The CDR3 sequence is CASSHGTASNYGYTF. In DNA, the CDR3 is TGTGCCAGTAGTCATGGAACAGCCTCTAACTATGGCTACACCTTC.

The sample holds a few counts of this clone. A junction boundary mismatches the germline segment, possibly from a read error. The chain carries TRBV7-2 and TRBJ2-7; the D gene is possibly TRBD2 (5 bases). Germline V gene data show CDR1 as SGHTA and CDR2 as FQGNSA. The length of the CDR3 is 14 residues. CDR3 amino acids: CASSPRGLSHEQYF. The CDR3 DNA reads as TGTGCCAGCAGCCCTAGAGGACTCTCCCACGAGCAGTACTTC.

This clone was picked up one time. This chain connects TRBV18 to TRBJ2-3; weak D call: TRBD2 (6 bases). V was clipped by 8 bases and J by 2 bases, with 14 bases between them. The CDR3 has 14 amino acids. Germline loops: CDR1 KGHSH, CDR2 LQKENI. In DNA, the CDR3 is TGTGCCAGCCAGCCTGGGACTCCCACAGATACGCAGTATTTT. Protein product: CASQPGTPTDTQYF.

The chain is built from TRBV19 and TRBJ2-7, with 7 positions matching TRBD2. Trimming removed 8 bases from V and 5 bases from J; junction bases left unmatched: 15. From germline, CDR1 is LNHDA and CDR2 SQIVND (reference sequence). CDR3 size: 15 residues. CDR3 sequence: CASGASSGMINEQYF. DNA for the CDR3: TGTGCCAGTGGTGCATCAAGCGGGATGATCAACGAGCAGTACTTC. The full variable domain, completed using reference TRBV19 and TRBJ2-7, is DGGITQSPKYLFRKEGQNVTLSCEQNLNHDAMYWYRQDPGQGLRLIYYSQIVNDFQKGDIAEGYSVSREKKESFPLTVTSAQKNPTAFYLCASGASSGMINEQYFGPGTRLTVT.

V gene TRBV4-3 combines with J gene TRBJ1-1; 7 nucleotides line up with TRBD1. CDR1 is LGHNA, CDR2 YSLEER, per germline. With V trimmed by 3 bases and J by 5 bases, 3 bases remained unmatched. CDR3 size: 13 residues. The CDR3: CASSQEGATEAFF. Written as DNA, the CDR3 is TGCGCCAGCAGCCAGGAGGGGGCAACTGAAGCTTTCTTT.

This clone was observed a single time. Mismatch with germline at one junction end may stem from a read error. The V and J genes are TRBV11-2 and TRBJ2-7, with D tentatively TRBD2 (5 bases). Germline V gives CDR1 SGHAT, CDR2 FQNNGV. The CDR3 loop spans 13 amino acids. The CDR3 spells CASSLDYSYEQYF. The CDR3 region has the DNA TGTGCCAGCAGCCTAGACTACTCCTACGAGCAGTACTTC.

This chain links TRBV19 with TRBJ2-1; 7 nucleotides align to TRBD2. The germline CDR1 and CDR2 sequences are LNHDA and SQIVND (reference sequence). This CDR3 has 16 residues. Losses at the gene ends were 7 bases for V and 8 bases for J; bases not matched to a gene: 17. This CDR3 is CASTPLAATLGDEQFF. The CDR3, as DNA: TGTGCCAGTACCCCTCTAGCGGCAACACTTGGGGATGAGCAGTTCTTC.

V gene TRBV15 combines with J gene TRBJ1-1; 8 nucleotides match TRBD1. The CDR3 is 14 amino acids. Germline V lookup: CDR1 LNHNV, CDR2 YYDKDF (reference sequence). V dropped 4 bases and J dropped 2; count of bases not matched to a gene: 3. CDR3 coding DNA: TGTGCCACCAGCAAGGGACAGGTAAACACTGAAGCTTTCTTT. This translates into CATSKGQVNTEAFF.

This sequence joins TRBV7-8 and TRBJ2-7, with D possibly matching TRBD2 (6 bases). Germline-derived CDR1 and CDR2 are SGHVS and FQNEAQ. This CDR3 spans 14 amino acids. V was clipped by 4 bases and J by 3 bases, with 13 bases between them. CDR3 in DNA: TGTGCCAGCAGCTGGAGGCGGGATGACTACGAGCAGTACTTC. This translates into CASSWRRDDYEQYF.

The chain joins TRBV11-1 to TRBJ1-1, with D tentatively TRBD1 (5 bases). V was clipped by 4 bases and J by 0 bases, with 15 bases between them. CDR1 is SGHAT and CDR2 is FQDESV in the germline V gene (reference sequence). The CDR3 sequence is 16 residues long. CDR3 protein: CASSYDRHSMNTEAFF. The CDR3 bases are TGTGCCAGCAGCTACGACAGACACTCAATGAACACTGAAGCTTTCTTT.

The DNA for the CDR3 is TGCAGCGTGGGACACGTTGCTGGCCATGAGCAGTTCTTC. This encodes CSVGHVAGHEQFF. The rearrangement uses TRBV29-1 and TRBJ2-1, with D possibly being TRBD1 (6 bases). The V gene's germline CDR1 is SQVTM and CDR2 ANQGSEA. Trimming shortened V by 6 bases and J by 8 bases, and 17 bases separated the two germline ends. This CDR3 comprises 13 residues.

This rearrangement joins TRBV5-1 to TRBJ1-1, with D maybe TRBD1 (5 bases). The CDR3 contains 13 residues. Per the germline V gene, CDR1 is SGHRS and CDR2 is YFSETQ. Trimming shortened V by 5 bases and J by 4 bases, and 12 bases separated the two germline ends. The CDR3 DNA sequence: TGCGCCAGCAGTAATACAGGTAGCACTGAAGCTTTCTTT. It specifies CASSNTGSTEAFF.

The chain uses TRBV11-2 and TRBJ2-1; D gene unclear. The CDR3 extends over 15 amino acids. The V gene lost 0 bases and the J gene lost 7 bases, with 13 bases spanning the gap. The germline V gene encodes CDR1 SGHAT and CDR2 FQNNGV. CDR3 in DNA: TGTGCCAGCAGCTTAGAGCCCGAGGAAAGGAATGAGCAGTTCTTC. Its translation: CASSLEPEERNEQFF.

This clone was observed once. The chain recombines TRBV15 with TRBJ2-1; 12 nucleotides align to TRBD2. The germline CDR1 and CDR2 sequences are LNHNV and YYDKDF (reference sequence). V gave up 3 bases and J gave up 8 bases; unmatched junction bases: 11. CDR3 length: 17 residues. This chain's CDR3 is CATSRGSTSGRMDEQFF. The CDR3 nucleotides are TGTGCCACCAGCAGGGGTAGCACTAGCGGGAGGATGGATGAGCAGTTCTTC.

This chain links TRBV5-1 with TRBJ2-2, with TRBD1 matching over 12 bases. Per germline, CDR1 SGHRS and CDR2 YFSETQ. The CDR3 is 17 residues long. Trimming at V came to 3 bases and at J to 0 bases, leaving 3 bases not matched to a gene. CDR3 sequence reads: CASSWDRGLPNTGELFF. In DNA form, the CDR3 reads TGCGCCAGCAGCTGGGACAGGGGGCTCCCGAACACCGGGGAGCTGTTTTTT.

V usage is TRBV7-2 and J usage is TRBJ2-7, with 7 positions matching TRBD1. J was trimmed by 0 bases and V by 5 bases; bases with no gene match: 13. This CDR3 has 17 amino acids. Looked up from germline, CDR1 is SGHTA and CDR2 is FQGNSA. CDR3 amino acids: CASSPISGTVYSYEQYF. In DNA form, the CDR3 reads TGTGCCAGCAGCCCGATTTCCGGGACAGTGTACTCCTACGAGCAGTACTTC.